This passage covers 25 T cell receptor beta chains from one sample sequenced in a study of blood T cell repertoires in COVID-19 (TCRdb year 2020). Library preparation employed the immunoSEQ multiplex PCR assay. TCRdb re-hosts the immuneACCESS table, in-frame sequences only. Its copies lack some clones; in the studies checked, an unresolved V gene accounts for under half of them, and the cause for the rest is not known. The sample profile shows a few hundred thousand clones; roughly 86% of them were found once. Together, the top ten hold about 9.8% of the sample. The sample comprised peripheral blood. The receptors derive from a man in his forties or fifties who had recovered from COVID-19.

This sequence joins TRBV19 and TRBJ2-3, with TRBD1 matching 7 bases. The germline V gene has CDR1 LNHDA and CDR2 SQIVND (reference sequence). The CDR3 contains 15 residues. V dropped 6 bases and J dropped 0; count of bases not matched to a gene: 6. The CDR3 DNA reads TGTGCCAGTAGGGACAGGCCCACTAGCACAGATACGCAGTATTTT. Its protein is CASRDRPTSTDTQYF.

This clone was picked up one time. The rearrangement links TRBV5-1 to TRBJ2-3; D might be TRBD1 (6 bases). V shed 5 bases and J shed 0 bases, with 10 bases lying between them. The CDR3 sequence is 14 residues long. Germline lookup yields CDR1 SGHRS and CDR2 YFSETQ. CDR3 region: CASRGTPSTDTQYF. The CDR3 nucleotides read TGCGCCAGCAGAGGGACACCAAGCACAGATACGCAGTATTTT.

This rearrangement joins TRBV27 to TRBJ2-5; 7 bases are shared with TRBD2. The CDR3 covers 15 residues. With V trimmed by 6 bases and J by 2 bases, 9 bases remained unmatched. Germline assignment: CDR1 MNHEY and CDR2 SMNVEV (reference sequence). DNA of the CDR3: TGTGCCAGCAGGGCTTCGGGGGGACCTCAAGAGACCCAGTACTTC. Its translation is CASRASGGPQETQYF.

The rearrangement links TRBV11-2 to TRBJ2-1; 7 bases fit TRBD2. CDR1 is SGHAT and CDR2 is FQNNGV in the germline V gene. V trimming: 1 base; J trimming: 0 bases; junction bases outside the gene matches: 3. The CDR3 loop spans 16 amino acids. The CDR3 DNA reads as TGTGCCAGCAGCTTAGCCGCTAGCGGCTCCTACAATGAGCAGTTCTTC. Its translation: CASSLAASGSYNEQFF.

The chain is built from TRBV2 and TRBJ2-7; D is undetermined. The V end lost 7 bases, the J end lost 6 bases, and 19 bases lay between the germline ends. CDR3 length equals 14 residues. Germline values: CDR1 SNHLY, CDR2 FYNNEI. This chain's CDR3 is CASMVSPGSGEQYF. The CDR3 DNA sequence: TGTGCCAGCATGGTCTCACCAGGTTCCGGCGAGCAGTACTTC. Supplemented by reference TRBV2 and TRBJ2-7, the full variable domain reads EPEVTQTPSHQVTQMGQEVILRCVPISNHLYFYWYRQILGQKVEFLVSFYNNEISEKSEIFDDQFSVERPDGSNFTLKIRSTKLEDSAMYFCASMVSPGSGEQYFGPGTRLTVT.

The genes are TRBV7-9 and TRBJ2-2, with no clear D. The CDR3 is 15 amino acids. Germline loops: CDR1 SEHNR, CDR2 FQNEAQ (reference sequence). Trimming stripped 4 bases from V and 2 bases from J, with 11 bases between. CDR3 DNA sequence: TGTGCCAGCAGCTCCCTTAGTTCCAACACCGGGGAGCTGTTTTTT. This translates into CASSSLSSNTGELFF.

The CDR3 region is CASRAGTVGYTF. The CDR3 nucleotides are TGCGCCAGCAGGGCGGGGACCGTCGGCTACACCTTC. V and J are TRBV5-1 and TRBJ1-2; weak D call: TRBD1 (5 bases). Trimming took off 5 bases at V and 8 bases at J, with 13 bases between the two ends. Germline V lookup: CDR1 SGHRS, CDR2 YFSETQ. The CDR3 has 12 amino acids.

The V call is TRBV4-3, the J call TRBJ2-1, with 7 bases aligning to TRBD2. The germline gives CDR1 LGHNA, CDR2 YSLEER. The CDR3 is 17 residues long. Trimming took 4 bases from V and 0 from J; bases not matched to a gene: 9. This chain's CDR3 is CASSPIGGGSSYNEQFF. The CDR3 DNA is TGCGCCAGCAGCCCAATAGGAGGCGGGAGCTCCTACAATGAGCAGTTCTTC.

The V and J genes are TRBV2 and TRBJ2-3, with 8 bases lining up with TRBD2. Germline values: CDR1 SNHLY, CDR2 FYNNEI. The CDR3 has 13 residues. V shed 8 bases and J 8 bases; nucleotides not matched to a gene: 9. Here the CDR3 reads CASAGLATGTQYF. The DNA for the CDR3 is TGTGCCAGCGCTGGACTAGCCACGGGTACGCAGTATTTT.

The CDR3 region has the DNA TGTGCCAGCAGCCGGCCGACAGGGAACGGGGAGCTGTTTTTT. Translating gives CASSRPTGNGELFF. This chain uses TRBV5-4 with TRBJ2-2; 7 nucleotides match TRBD1. V gave up 4 bases and J gave up 7 bases; unmatched junction bases: 7. The CDR3 totals 14 residues. Germline CDR1 reads SGHNT; CDR2 reads YYREEE (reference sequence). Full variable domain (remainder filled in from reference TRBV5-4 and TRBJ2-2): ETGVTQSPTHLIKTRGQQVTLRCSSQSGHNTVSWYQQALGQGPQFIFQYYREEENGRGNFPPRFSGLQFPNYSSELNVNALELDDSALYLCASSRPTGNGELFFGEGSRLTVL.

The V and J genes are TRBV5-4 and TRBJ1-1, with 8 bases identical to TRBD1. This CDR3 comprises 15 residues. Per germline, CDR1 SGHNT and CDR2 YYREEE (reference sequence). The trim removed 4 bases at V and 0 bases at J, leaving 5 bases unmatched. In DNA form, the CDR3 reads TGTGCCAGCAGCGGCATACAGGGGGTGAACACTGAAGCTTTCTTT. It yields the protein CASSGIQGVNTEAFF. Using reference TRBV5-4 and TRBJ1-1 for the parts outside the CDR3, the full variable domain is ETGVTQSPTHLIKTRGQQVTLRCSSQSGHNTVSWYQQALGQGPQFIFQYYREEENGRGNFPPRFSGLQFPNYSSELNVNALELDDSALYLCASSGIQGVNTEAFFGQGTRLTVV.

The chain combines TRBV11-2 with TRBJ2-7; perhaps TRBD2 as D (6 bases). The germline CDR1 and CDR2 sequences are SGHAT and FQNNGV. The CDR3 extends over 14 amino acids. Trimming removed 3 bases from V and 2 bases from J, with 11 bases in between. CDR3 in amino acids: CASSFNSGPYEQYF. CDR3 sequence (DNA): TGTGCCAGCAGCTTTAATAGCGGCCCCTACGAGCAGTACTTC.

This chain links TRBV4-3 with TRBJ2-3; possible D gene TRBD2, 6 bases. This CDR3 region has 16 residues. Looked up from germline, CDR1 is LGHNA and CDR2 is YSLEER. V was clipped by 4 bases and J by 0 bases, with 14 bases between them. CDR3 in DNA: TGCGCCAGCAGCCGACGGACCAGCGGGAGCACAGATACGCAGTATTTT. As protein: CASSRRTSGSTDTQYF.

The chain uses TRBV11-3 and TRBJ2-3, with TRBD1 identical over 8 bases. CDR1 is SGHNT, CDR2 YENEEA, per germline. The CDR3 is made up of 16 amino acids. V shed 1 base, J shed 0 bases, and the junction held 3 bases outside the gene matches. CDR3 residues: CASSLGGTGSTDTQYF. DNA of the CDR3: TGTGCCAGCAGCTTAGGCGGGACAGGAAGCACAGATACGCAGTATTTT.

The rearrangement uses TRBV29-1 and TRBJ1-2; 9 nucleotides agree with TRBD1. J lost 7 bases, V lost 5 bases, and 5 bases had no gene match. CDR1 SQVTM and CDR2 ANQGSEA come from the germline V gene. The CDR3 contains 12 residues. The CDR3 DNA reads TGCAGCGTTTGGACAGGGGAGGGTGGCTACACCTTC. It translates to CSVWTGEGGYTF.

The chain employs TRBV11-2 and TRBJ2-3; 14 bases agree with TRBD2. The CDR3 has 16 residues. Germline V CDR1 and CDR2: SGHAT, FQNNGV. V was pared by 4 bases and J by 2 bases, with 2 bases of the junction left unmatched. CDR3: CASSSGLAGVTDTQYF. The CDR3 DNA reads TGTGCCAGCAGCTCGGGACTAGCGGGGGTCACAGATACGCAGTATTTT.

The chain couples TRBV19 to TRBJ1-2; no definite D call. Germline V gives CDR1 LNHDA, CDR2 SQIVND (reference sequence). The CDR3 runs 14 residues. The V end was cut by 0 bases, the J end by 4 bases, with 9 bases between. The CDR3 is CASSIDYSSYGYTF. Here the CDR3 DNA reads TGTGCCAGTAGTATAGATTACAGCTCCTATGGCTACACCTTC.

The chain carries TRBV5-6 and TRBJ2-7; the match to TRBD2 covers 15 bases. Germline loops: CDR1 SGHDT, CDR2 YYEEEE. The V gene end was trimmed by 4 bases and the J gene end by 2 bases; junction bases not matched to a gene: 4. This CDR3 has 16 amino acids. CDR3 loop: CASSGTSGRPPYEQYF. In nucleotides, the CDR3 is TGTGCCAGCAGCGGGACTAGCGGGAGGCCGCCCTACGAGCAGTACTTC.

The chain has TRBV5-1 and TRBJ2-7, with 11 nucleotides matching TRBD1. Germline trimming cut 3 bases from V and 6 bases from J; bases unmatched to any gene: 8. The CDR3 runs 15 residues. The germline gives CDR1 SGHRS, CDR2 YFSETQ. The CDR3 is CASSWGTGGTGEQYF. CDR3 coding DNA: TGCGCCAGCAGCTGGGGGACAGGGGGGACCGGCGAGCAGTACTTC.

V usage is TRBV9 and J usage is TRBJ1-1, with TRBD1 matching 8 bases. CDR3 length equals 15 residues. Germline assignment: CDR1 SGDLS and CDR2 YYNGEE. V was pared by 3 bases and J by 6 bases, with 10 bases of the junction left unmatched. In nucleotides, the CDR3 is TGTGCCAGCAGCGCGACTATACAGGGGGTTGCTGAAGCTTTCTTT. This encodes CASSATIQGVAEAFF.

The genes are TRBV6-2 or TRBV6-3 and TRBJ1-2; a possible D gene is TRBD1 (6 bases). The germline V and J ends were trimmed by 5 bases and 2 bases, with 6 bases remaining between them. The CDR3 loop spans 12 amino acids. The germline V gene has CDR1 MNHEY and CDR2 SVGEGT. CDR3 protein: CASSQGNYGYTF. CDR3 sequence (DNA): TGTGCCAGCAGTCAGGGGAACTATGGCTACACCTTC.

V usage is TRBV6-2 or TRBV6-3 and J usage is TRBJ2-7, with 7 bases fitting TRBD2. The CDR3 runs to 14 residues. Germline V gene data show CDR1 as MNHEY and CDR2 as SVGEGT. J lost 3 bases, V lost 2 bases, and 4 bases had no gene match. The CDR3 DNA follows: TGTGCCAGCAGTTACGGCGGCGGGAGCTACGAGCAGTACTTC. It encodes CASSYGGGSYEQYF.

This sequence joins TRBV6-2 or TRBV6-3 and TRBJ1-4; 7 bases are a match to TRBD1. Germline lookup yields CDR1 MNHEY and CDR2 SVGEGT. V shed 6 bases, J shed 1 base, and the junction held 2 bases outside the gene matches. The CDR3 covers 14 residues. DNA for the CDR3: TGTGCCAGCAGCCGGACAGGAACTAATGAAAAACTGTTTTTT. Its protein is CASSRTGTNEKLFF.

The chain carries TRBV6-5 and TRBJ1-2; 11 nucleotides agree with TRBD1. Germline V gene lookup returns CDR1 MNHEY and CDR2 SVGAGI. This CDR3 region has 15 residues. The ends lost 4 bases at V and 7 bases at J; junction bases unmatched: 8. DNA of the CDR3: TGTGCCAGCAGTTCGCTGGACAGGGGGCTTGTTGGCTACACCTTC. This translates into CASSSLDRGLVGYTF.

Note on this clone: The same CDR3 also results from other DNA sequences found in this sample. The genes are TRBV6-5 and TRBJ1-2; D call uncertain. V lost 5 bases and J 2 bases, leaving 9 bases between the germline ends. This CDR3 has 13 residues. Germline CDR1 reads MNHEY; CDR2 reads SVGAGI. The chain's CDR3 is CASSRTGNYGYTF. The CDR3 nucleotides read TGTGCCAGCAGTCGGACGGGAAACTATGGCTACACCTTC.